The T cell receptor beta chain under discussion was sequenced for a study of human T cells and chemical hapten exposure. On the study more broadly: Per-sample variation in TCR yield stemmed mainly from small pooled library volume differences.

This clonotype was picked up many times. The target antigen is unknown. As the library was built, unique molecular identifiers were attached to individual cDNA molecules. Original methodology: There were a median of around 96,000 TCRs per sample, with a range from roughly 20,000 to 700,000. TCRdb re-derived calls from the 5' RACE reads in MiXCR, one entry per CDR3 protein. The V and J calls were determined by TCRdb, not by the authors. The sample carries under 150,000 distinct CDR3 sequences, around a fifth recorded once. Regarding the study as a whole: There was no change with DPC sensitization in TCRs above 1 in 1000 frequency.

Unfractionated whole blood yielded total RNA. The sequence derives from a human donor in good health.

The CDR3 sequence: CASSEGGTRVQAFF. In DNA form, the CDR3 reads TGTGCCAGCAGTGAAGGAGGGACCAGGGTTCAGGCTTTCTTT. The rearrangement links TRBV6-1 to TRBJ1-1; perhaps TRBD1 as D (5 bases). V was pared by 1 base and J by 11 bases, with 17 bases between. This CDR3 has 14 residues. From germline, CDR1 is MNHNS and CDR2 SASEGT.